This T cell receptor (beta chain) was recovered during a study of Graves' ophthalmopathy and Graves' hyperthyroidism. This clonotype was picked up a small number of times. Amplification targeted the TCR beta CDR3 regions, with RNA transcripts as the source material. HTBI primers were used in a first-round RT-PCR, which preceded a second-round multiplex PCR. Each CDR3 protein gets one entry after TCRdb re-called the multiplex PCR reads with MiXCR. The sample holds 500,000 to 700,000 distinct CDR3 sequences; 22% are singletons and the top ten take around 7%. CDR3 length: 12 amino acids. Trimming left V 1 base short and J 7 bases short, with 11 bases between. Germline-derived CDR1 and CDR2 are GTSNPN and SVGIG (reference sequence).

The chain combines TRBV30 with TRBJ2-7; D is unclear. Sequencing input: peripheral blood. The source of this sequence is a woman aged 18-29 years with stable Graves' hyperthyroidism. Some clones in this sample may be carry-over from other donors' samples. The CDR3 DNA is TGTGCCTGGAGTGCCCTTCCCCGGGAGCAGTACTTC. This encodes CAWSALPREQYF.